This T cell receptor (beta chain) was obtained from a study of graft-versus-host responses after intestinal transplantation. Profiled with immunoSEQ multiplex PCR; TCRdb holds only in-frame clones, not every one. The sample lists more than 20,000 clones; around 94% were seen once. V dropped 2 bases and J dropped 2 bases, with 9 bases sitting between them. Germline V gene sequence: CDR1 WNHNN, CDR2 SYGVQD (reference sequence). CDR3 length: 15 residues. The J gene is TRBJ2-2, the V gene TRBV10-1, with unresolved D. This sequence was found in a human patient who received an intestinal transplant, so some T cells may come from the graft donor. The sequencing used PBMCs, collected roughly 39 weeks after intestinal transplant. As DNA, the CDR3 is TGCGCCAGCAGTGAGCAGGCAGTTAACACCGGGGAGCTGTTTTTT. It codes for CASSEQAVNTGELFF.